This T cell receptor (beta chain) was recorded in a study of cytomegalovirus exposure and HLA in healthy donors. CDR1 and CDR2 (germline): SGHKS, YYEKEE (reference sequence). V lost 4 bases and J 4 bases, leaving 20 bases between the germline ends. The CDR3 extends over 16 amino acids. Vbeta (60) and Jbeta (13) primers were used in the PCR. Produced via immunoSEQ multiplex PCR; TCRdb's table is partial and in-frame only. The sample includes approximately 120,000 clones, over 60% seen only once; the top ten take more than 1.5%. The V and J genes are TRBV5-5 and TRBJ1-2, with a possible D match to TRBD1 (6 bases). Material for sequencing was PBMCs. The TCR originated in a man aged 50 to 59 in good health and CMV-seronegative. The CDR3 nucleotides read TGTGCCAGCAGCCCGGATGCGGGCAGGGGAGTCTATGGCTACACCTTC. Protein product: CASSPDAGRGVYGYTF.